Below, 9 T cell receptor beta chains from the same sample are listed, as sequenced in a study of human T cells and chemical hapten exposure. TCRdb redid the calling of the RACE reads with MiXCR, one entry per CDR3 protein. The table has fewer than 50,000 distinct CDR3 sequences, about 7.4% seen once. Time point defined: pre-sensitization, week 0. As to treatment: therapeutic diphenylcyclopropenone sensitization with weekly scalp DPC. Material: whole blood, obtained in connection with sensitization to the hapten diphenylcyclopropenone (DPC). These receptors came from a woman aged 50 to 60 with alopecia areata. Some clones in this sample may be carry-over from other donors' samples.

This clonotype was observed a few times. This chain links TRBV30 with TRBJ2-1, with D unresolved. The CDR3 consists of 12 residues. CDR1 is GTSNPN, CDR2 SVGIG, per germline (reference sequence). Between the trimmed V and J ends, which lost 3 bases and 4 bases, there was a span of 7 bases. Written as DNA, the CDR3 is TGTGCCTGGAGGAGCGATTACAATGAGCAGTTCTTC. It yields the protein CAWRSDYNEQFF.

For this clonotype: A read error may explain this, as a much larger clone is one base away. The chain is built from TRBV6-1 and TRBJ1-1; D unclear. The CDR3 is made up of 13 amino acids. Trimming pared 5 bases from V and 6 bases from J, leaving 13 bases between. The germline V gene has CDR1 MNHNS and CDR2 SASEGT. In nucleotides, the CDR3 is TGTGCCAGCAGTCAAATACTGGGCGCTGAAGCTTTCTTT. This gives the protein CASSQILGAEAFF.

The chain uses TRBV6-2 or TRBV6-3 and TRBJ2-1, with a weak D call TRBD1 (6 bases). This CDR3 is built from 14 residues. V was clipped by 8 bases and J by 0 bases, with 11 bases between them. CDR1 and CDR2 from the germline V gene are MNHEY and SVGEGT. CDR3 coding DNA: TGTGCCAGCGGCCAGGGGTCCTCCTACAATGAGCAGTTCTTC. This gives the protein CASGQGSSYNEQFF.

The chain uses TRBV3-1 and TRBJ1-3; TRBD1 matches 8 bases. CDR1 is LGHDT and CDR2 is YNNKEL in the germline V gene (reference sequence). Losses at the gene ends were 6 bases for V and 2 bases for J; bases not matched to a gene: 3. There are 14 residues in the CDR3. The CDR3 here is CASSSTGAGNTIYF. The CDR3 coding sequence is TGTGCCAGCAGTTCGACAGGGGCTGGAAACACCATATATTTT.

The chain uses TRBV28 and TRBJ2-7, with D hard to call. Deletions cut 6 bases from V and 6 bases from J, with 9 bases between. Germline CDR1 reads MDHEN; CDR2 reads SYDVKM. The CDR3 is made up of 11 amino acids. CDR3 nucleotide sequence: TGTGCCAGCAGAACCCCAGCCGAGCAGTACTTC. It is translated as CASRTPAEQYF.

In this sample, this clonotype turned up many times. The gene calls are TRBV12-3 or TRBV12-4 and TRBJ2-7; 12 nucleotides align to TRBD2. Trimming at V came to 7 bases and at J to 7 bases, leaving 11 bases not matched to a gene. CDR3 length equals 15 residues. The CDR3, as DNA: TGTGCCAGCAACTCTCTAGCGGGAGGGCCAGATGAGCAGTACTTC. Protein: CASNSLAGGPDEQYF.

There are many counts of this clonotype. This sequence joins TRBV5-1 and TRBJ2-1; no clear D. Trimming pared 0 bases from V and 0 bases from J, leaving 7 bases between. This CDR3 is 15 amino acids long. The germline V gene has CDR1 SGHRS and CDR2 YFSETQ. The CDR3 region is CASSLDESSYNEQFF. CDR3 sequence (DNA): TGCGCCAGCAGCTTGGACGAGAGCTCCTACAATGAGCAGTTCTTC.

This clonotype has more than one count but fewer than ten. The chain uses TRBV7-2 and TRBJ2-5, with D possibly matching TRBD2 (6 bases). CDR1 is SGHTA, CDR2 FQGNSA, per germline. This CDR3 comprises 15 residues. Trimming removed 4 bases at V and 0 bases at J, with 12 bases between. CDR3 sequence reads: CASSYSGTYQETQYF. CDR3 sequence (DNA): TGTGCCAGCAGCTATAGCGGAACGTACCAAGAGACCCAGTACTTC.

This clonotype was counted many times. The chain employs TRBV7-6 and TRBJ2-7; possible D gene TRBD2, 5 bases. There are 12 residues in the CDR3. In germline, CDR1 is SGHVS, CDR2 FNYEAQ. V was clipped by 4 bases and J by 6 bases, with 10 bases between them. The CDR3 DNA reads TGTGCCAGCAGCTCCTTTGCGGGCGAGCAGTACTTC. Translation: CASSSFAGEQYF.